This paragraph covers one T cell receptor (beta chain) sequence. Its antigen is unknown. Base qualities were left out, and no much larger clone turns up one base away. After roughly 11 days of culture, CD4+ T cells were isolated with the EasySep CD4+ T cell isolation kit. Participants received two doses of either the BNT162b2 or the mRNA-1273 mRNA SARS-CoV-2 vaccine. None of the healthy vaccine recipients had a prior SARS-CoV-2 infection, which was confirmed by nucleocapsid antibody tests that came back negative both before and after vaccination. Half of the culture medium was replaced with fresh IL-2-containing medium on days 3 and 7. Unless otherwise noted, each peptide stimulation condition was cultured in triplicate wells. PBMC were separated from whole blood using Ficoll-Paque Plus gradient centrifugation and were then either cryopreserved at -140C or used fresh. Genomic DNA was extracted from cultured CD4+ T cells with the QIAamp micro DNA kit.

Libraries were prepared through the immunoSEQ multiplex PCR assay. DNA from the cultured and isolated CD4+ T cells underwent TCR beta CDR3 sequencing. As for the original processing: The analysis removed non-productive TCR sequences, trimmed reads to the CDR3 region, and retained only CDR3s that were 7 or more amino acids long. Antigen-specific clonotypes were identified using the MANAFEST web app by comparison of expansion in peptide wells against reference cultures. To count as positive, a clone had to show expansion at FDR<0.05 compared with the reference and with all other wells, an odds ratio above 5, and a frequency above 0.1% in two replicate wells. Cross-reactive clonotypes were defined as significantly expanded in SARS-CoV-2 spike wells and in at least one common cold coronavirus spike condition. Levenshtein distance calculated with the stringdist R package was used to assess CDR3 similarity, and unrooted trees were constructed with ape in R 3.6.1. TCRdb limited this immuneACCESS table to in-frame rearrangements with V and J called. A share of clones is missing; checked studies link under half to unresolved V genes, and the rest is unexplained. From that table come the V and J calls and clone size; the DNA was used to work out D and trimming. A total of roughly 45,000 clones appear in this sample, around 70% of them only once. Over 8.5% of the sample goes to the ten largest clones.

The sample originates from a study of vaccination effects on CD4 cells after COVID-19 (dated by TCRdb to the early 2020s). Notes on the research overall: In the ViraFEST assay, PBMC were stimulated with viral peptide pools, and TCR sequencing was then used to find antigen-specific CD4+ T cell clonotypes based on their expansion. Post-vaccine samples across the study were collected a median of 72 days after the second dose, with a range of 14 to 241. Over 1.5 million PBMC per well were cultured with approximately 10 ug/ml peptides in IMDM containing about 5% human AB serum, approximately 9.1 IU/ml IL-2 and gentamicin. SARS-CoV-2 spike-specific CD4+ TCR repertoires were compared before and after mRNA vaccination in COVID-19 convalescent patients and in infection-naive vaccine recipients. A total of 10 COVID-19 convalescent patients and a handful of SARS-CoV-2-naive healthy vaccine recipients were included in the full study. Cultures from other donors in the study were sequenced with the Oncomine TCR Beta short-read assay on an Illumina iSeq 100. What the work shows at the level of the full study, not this receptor alone: Limitations of the study were the small number of convalescent patients and the absence of early post-infection timepoints. Clones induced by infection and clones induced by vaccination both contracted markedly at late timepoints after vaccination, which fits with T cell responses waning over time. Among healthy vaccine recipients, nearly all vaccine-induced clones were SARS-CoV-2 mono-reactive, and only 1 of 255 was cross-reactive with common cold coronaviruses.

This TCR was recovered from a human donor who received a COVID-19 vaccine. The material was CD4+ T cells from PBMCs cultured without peptide, obtained after COVID-19 vaccination.

The CDR3 corresponds to CASRSEKLFF. Here is the DNA: TGTGCCAGCAGGAGTGAAAAACTGTTTTTT. The chain employs TRBV2 and TRBJ1-4; the D gene remains uncertain. CDR1 and CDR2 were assigned from the germline V gene as SNHLY and FYNNEI. The V and J ends are trimmed by 6 bases and 7 bases, leaving 3 bases between them. The CDR3 runs 10 amino acids, cysteine and phenylalanine included. The only DNA kept is the CDR3, 30 bases in frame from the first base.